The 27 T cell receptor beta chains in this list originate from one sample, sequenced in a study of blood T cells in healthy people across ages. The use of a sample-barcoded 5' primer and a J-beta primer mix characterized a second PCR of roughly 6 to 11 cycles. Each CDR3 protein gets one entry after TCRdb re-called the 5' RACE reads with MiXCR. Of more than 500,000 distinct CDR3 sequences listed, about a quarter are singletons. This same sample was also part of a study on T cells of mothers and their children.

Sequenced input: blood. The receptor set was obtained from a boy between 2 and 10 years old in good health.

There are a few counts of this clonotype. The chain couples TRBV20-1 to TRBJ2-7; a weak D match, TRBD1 (5 bases). Germline V lookup: CDR1 DFQATT, CDR2 SNEGSKA (reference sequence). V was shortened by 1 base and J by 2 bases, with 6 bases between the two germline ends. The CDR3 is 12 amino acids. The CDR3 region has the DNA TGCAGTGCTAGAGCGGACACCTACGAGCAGTACTTC. Amino acid sequence: CSARADTYEQYF.

This clonotype was seen a handful of times. As DNA, the CDR3 is TGTGCCAGCAGCTTACCGGTAGTCGGGGGTACGCAGTATTTT. This encodes CASSLPVVGGTQYF. The chain uses TRBV7-2 and TRBJ2-3, with TRBD2 as a possible D gene (6 bases). The CDR3 is 14 amino acids. Germline V gene data show CDR1 as SGHTA and CDR2 as FQGNSA. Between the trimmed V and J ends, which lost 2 bases and 8 bases, there was a span of 14 bases.

V usage is TRBV15 and J usage is TRBJ1-2; TRBD1 aligns across 7 bases. With V trimmed by 6 bases and J by 5 bases, 6 bases remained unmatched. CDR1 and CDR2 (germline): LNHNV, YYDKDF (reference sequence). This CDR3 has 13 residues. The CDR3 region is CATSPDRSYGYTF. The CDR3 DNA is TGTGCCACCAGTCCGGACAGGTCGTATGGCTACACCTTC.

V is TRBV7-8 and J is TRBJ1-5; D is perhaps TRBD1 (5 bases). Germline V lookup: CDR1 SGHVS, CDR2 FQNEAQ. Trimming pared 5 bases from V and 7 bases from J, leaving 18 bases between. The CDR3 is made up of 15 amino acids. The CDR3 DNA sequence: TGTGCCAGCAGCGCCGAGCAGGGTCCCAGCCAGCCCCAGCATTTT. Its translation: CASSAEQGPSQPQHF.

The rearrangement joins TRBV11-2 to TRBJ2-2, with a possible D match to TRBD2 (7 bases). V shed 3 bases and J shed 4 bases, with 12 bases lying between them. The length of the CDR3 is 15 residues. Germline V gives CDR1 SGHAT, CDR2 FQNNGV. CDR3: CASSFGGGVTGELFF. The CDR3 DNA reads TGTGCCAGCAGCTTTGGGGGGGGCGTCACCGGGGAGCTGTTTTTT.

CDR3 loop: CATQSGAWGEQYF. CDR3 in DNA: TGTGCCACCCAAAGCGGAGCCTGGGGCGAGCAGTACTTC. V and J are TRBV12-3 or TRBV12-4 and TRBJ2-5; a possible D gene is TRBD2 (5 bases). With the DNA end fitting TRBJ2-7 better, the J assignment may be wrong. The CDR3 length is 13 residues.

The chain carries TRBV5-1 and TRBJ2-7, with 9 bases that match TRBD2. This CDR3 has 14 residues. The V gene end was trimmed by 2 bases and the J gene end by 6 bases; junction bases not matched to a gene: 6. The germline CDR1 and CDR2 sequences are SGHRS and YFSETQ. Here the CDR3 DNA reads TGCGCCAGCAGCTTTGCGGGACTAGCTTCCGAGCAGTACTTC. This encodes CASSFAGLASEQYF.

On this clonotype: The junction and the germline gene differ at one end; a read error may be behind it. The rearrangement links TRBV9 to TRBJ2-1; D ambiguous. The CDR3 runs 15 residues. Germline values: CDR1 SGDLS, CDR2 YYNGEE. CDR3 region: CASGVGGVSYNEQFF. DNA of the CDR3: TGTGCCAGCGGCGTAGGTGGAGTCTCCTACAATGAGCAGTTCTTC.

This clonotype has just a few counts. The rearrangement links TRBV5-1 to TRBJ2-5, with 9 bases lining up with TRBD2. Germline-derived CDR1 and CDR2 are SGHRS and YFSETQ. The CDR3 length is 16 residues. V shed 0 bases, J shed 4 bases, and the junction held 7 bases outside the gene matches. CDR3 bases: TGCGCCAGCAGCTTGGAGTACGCGGGGGGGCGAGAGACCCAGTACTTC. Translating it yields CASSLEYAGGRETQYF.

V usage is TRBV7-2 and J usage is TRBJ2-2; D remains unclear. CDR3 size: 14 residues. The V gene lost 3 bases and the J gene lost 6 bases, with 11 bases spanning the gap. The V gene's germline CDR1 is SGHTA and CDR2 FQGNSA. The CDR3 nucleotides are TGTGCCAGCAGCTTGATTCGCGCGGCCGGGGAGCTGTTTTTT. It codes for CASSLIRAAGELFF.

The chain employs TRBV20-1 and TRBJ1-4, with D tentatively TRBD1 (6 bases). V lost 3 bases and J lost 4, with 9 bases in between. The length of the CDR3 is 13 residues. Germline V lookup: CDR1 DFQATT, CDR2 SNEGSKA (reference sequence). CDR3 region: CSASRGLNEKLFF. The DNA of the CDR3 is TGCAGTGCTAGCAGGGGACTTAATGAAAAACTGTTTTTT.

This clonotype occurred a few times. The chain joins TRBV29-1 to TRBJ2-3; 11 bases are a match to TRBD2. Trimming cost V 6 bases and J 8 bases; bases outside gene matches: 4. The CDR3 extends over 12 amino acids. CDR1 SQVTM and CDR2 ANQGSEA come from the germline V gene. CDR3 residues: CSVGTSGTTQYF. DNA for the CDR3: TGCAGCGTAGGGACTAGCGGCACTACGCAGTATTTT.

This clonotype was detected many times. This chain joins TRBV20-1 and TRBJ2-5; D unresolved. V lost 1 base and J lost 4, with 4 bases in between. The germline V gene has CDR1 DFQATT and CDR2 SNEGSKA (reference sequence). This CDR3 has 11 amino acids. CDR3 amino acids: CSARVGETQYF. The CDR3 nucleotides are TGCAGTGCTAGAGTTGGAGAGACCCAGTACTTC.

This clonotype was counted a few times. This rearrangement joins TRBV12-3 or TRBV12-4 to TRBJ2-5; the D gene is possibly TRBD1 (5 bases). CDR3 size: 13 residues. The germline V and J ends were trimmed by 1 base and 5 bases, with 8 bases remaining between them. The CDR3 spells CASSLEGPETQYF. CDR3 bases: TGTGCCAGCAGTTTAGAGGGGCCCGAGACCCAGTACTTC.

This clonotype was detected many times. The genes are TRBV20-1 and TRBJ1-1; D uncertain. This CDR3 is 13 amino acids long. Germline V gives CDR1 DFQATT, CDR2 SNEGSKA (reference sequence). Trimming shortened V by 0 bases and J by 7 bases, and 12 bases separated the two germline ends. CDR3 in DNA: TGCAGTGCTAGAGATGACTTAAAGTATGAAGCTTTCTTT. Its protein is CSARDDLKYEAFF.

This clonotype has more than one count but fewer than ten. This chain uses TRBV11-3 with TRBJ2-1, with D perhaps matching TRBD1 or TRBD2 (5 bases each). This CDR3 is built from 14 residues. Trimming took off 3 bases at V and 6 bases at J, with 12 bases between the two ends. Germline V CDR1 and CDR2: SGHNT, YENEEA. CDR3 sequence: CASSLGDPTNEQFF. CDR3 bases: TGTGCCAGCAGCTTGGGGGACCCAACCAATGAGCAGTTCTTC. Combining the CDR3 with reference TRBV11-3 and TRBJ2-1 gives the whole variable domain EAGVVQSPRYKIIEKKQPVAFWCNPISGHNTLYWYLQNLGQGPELLIRYENEEAVDDSQLPKDRFSAERLKGVDSTLKIQPAELGDSAVYLCASSLGDPTNEQFFGPGTRLTVL.

This chain uses TRBV9 with TRBJ1-2; D is undetermined. Germline CDR1 SGDLS, CDR2 YYNGEE. The CDR3 consists of 16 residues. V lost 3 bases and J lost 2, with 17 bases in between. Here the CDR3 DNA reads TGTGCCAGCAGCGCCTCCGGCGGTAGGAAGAACTATGGCTACACCTTC. It translates to CASSASGGRKNYGYTF.

This clonotype appeared a few times. The chain uses TRBV5-1 and TRBJ1-1; D remains unclear. Deletions cut 5 bases from V and 0 bases from J, with 8 bases between. The CDR3 runs to 13 residues. The V gene's germline CDR1 is SGHRS and CDR2 YFSETQ. The CDR3 sequence is CASRDPMNTEAFF. DNA of the CDR3: TGCGCCAGCAGGGACCCCATGAACACTGAAGCTTTCTTT.

The chain uses TRBV6-5 and TRBJ2-2, with 11 bases identical to TRBD2. Germline V CDR1 and CDR2: MNHEY, SVGAGI. V lost 2 bases, J lost 0 bases, and 11 bases stayed unmatched. The CDR3 spans 20 residues. The CDR3 spells CASSYSHTSGGATNTGELFF. CDR3 sequence (DNA): TGTGCCAGCAGTTACAGCCACACTAGCGGGGGAGCAACGAACACCGGGGAGCTGTTTTTT.

V gene TRBV3-1 combines with J gene TRBJ2-7, with 10 positions matching TRBD2. After removal of 6 bases from V and 6 bases from J, the junction contained 11 bases not matched to a gene. The CDR3 is 15 residues long. Germline V CDR1 and CDR2: LGHDT, YNNKEL (reference sequence). The CDR3 sequence is CASRRGTSVSGEQYF. The CDR3, as DNA: TGTGCCAGCAGGAGGGGGACTAGCGTCAGTGGCGAGCAGTACTTC.

This chain uses TRBV5-5 with TRBJ1-5; D perhaps matches TRBD1 (5 bases). V was cut by 2 bases and J by 5 bases, with 8 bases left in between. CDR3 size: 13 residues. CDR1 is SGHKS and CDR2 is YYEKEE in the germline V gene (reference sequence). CDR3 in DNA: TGTGCCAGCAGCTTCTGGGGGGATCAGCCCCAGCATTTT. This gives the protein CASSFWGDQPQHF.

The gene calls are TRBV29-1 and TRBJ2-4, with a weak D call TRBD1 (7 bases). This CDR3 spans 14 amino acids. CDR1 and CDR2 (germline): SQVTM, ANQGSEA. V gave up 0 bases and J gave up 8 bases, with 14 bases separating them. The CDR3 DNA follows: TGCAGCGTTGAAGATGCGGGCAGGGGGGACATTCAGTACTTC. This gives the protein CSVEDAGRGDIQYF. Using reference TRBV29-1 and TRBJ2-4 for the parts outside the CDR3, the full variable domain is SAVISQKPSRDICQRGTSLTIQCQVDSQVTMMFWYRQQPGQSLTLIATANQGSEATYESGFVIDKFPISRPNLTFSTLTVSNMSPEDSSIYLCSVEDAGRGDIQYFGAGTRLSVL.

This clonotype was observed a few times. This chain connects TRBV18 to TRBJ2-1; tentative D call: TRBD2 (5 bases). Germline V CDR1 and CDR2: KGHSH, LQKENI. The CDR3 length is 15 residues. Trimming shortened V by 4 bases and J by 3 bases, and 13 bases separated the two germline ends. CDR3: CASSRRAWGYNEQFF. The DNA for the CDR3 is TGTGCCAGCTCACGGCGGGCCTGGGGCTACAATGAGCAGTTCTTC.

V and J are TRBV12-3 or TRBV12-4 and TRBJ2-7; TRBD2 might be the D (5 bases). V dropped 5 bases and J dropped 2 bases, with 16 bases sitting between them. CDR3 length: 15 residues. CDR3 sequence (DNA): TGTGCCAGCAGTCAGAGGGTGCACCCGGCCTACGAGCAGTACTTC. Amino acid sequence: CASSQRVHPAYEQYF.

In this sample, this clonotype turned up a few times. The rearrangement uses TRBV5-1 and TRBJ1-1; D uncertain. V lost 5 bases to trimming and J lost 3 bases, with 11 bases between them. Germline V gene sequence: CDR1 SGHRS, CDR2 YFSETQ. This CDR3 has 13 amino acids. The CDR3 coding sequence is TGCGCCAGCAGACGGGGTAGCGACACTGAAGCTTTCTTT. Amino acid sequence: CASRRGSDTEAFF.

CDR3 sequence reads: CASSFPGLAGLAEQYF. CDR3 sequence (DNA): TGTGCCAGCAGCTTTCCCGGACTAGCGGGATTGGCCGAGCAGTACTTC. The chain joins TRBV7-9 to TRBJ2-1; 12 bases are a match to TRBD2. The J call may not be correct, given that the DNA end is closer to TRBJ2-7. The germline gives CDR1 SEHNR, CDR2 FQNEAQ (reference sequence). The CDR3 contains 16 residues.

The sample holds a few counts of this clonotype. The genes are TRBV5-1 and TRBJ1-5; a possible D gene is TRBD1 (5 bases). The V end lost 2 bases, the J end lost 0 bases, and 9 bases lay between the germline ends. CDR1 SGHRS and CDR2 YFSETQ come from the germline V gene. The CDR3 length is 15 residues. CDR3 bases: TGCGCCAGCAGCTTCGACAGTTCTAGCAATCAGCCCCAGCATTTT. It codes for CASSFDSSSNQPQHF.